A selection of T cell receptor beta chains follows, all from one sample in a study of Graves' ophthalmopathy and Graves' hyperthyroidism. MiXCR, run by TCRdb on the multiplex PCR reads, gives a single entry per CDR3 protein. The sample contains approximately 1.2 million distinct CDR3 sequences, less than 45% of which appear only once. Material for sequencing was peripheral blood or thyroid tissue (not recorded which). These receptors were collected from an adult man with Graves' hyperthyroidism. Each CDR3 is given with its conserved first and last residue. Each record gives: CDR3 protein, CDR3 DNA, D gene, J gene, V gene, clone size. D genes are given only for firm matches. Clone size is not always given. Where it is, it says once, few, many or a class for expanded clones.

CSVERTNPLAATTKETQYF	TGCAGCGTTGAACGAACGAATCCCCTAGCGGCCACTACTAAGGAGACCCAGTACTTC	TRBD2	TRBJ2-5	TRBV29-1	many
CSANTAFRVSYNSPLHF	TGCAGTGCCAATACAGCGTTCAGAGTCTCCTATAATTCACCCCTCCACTTT	.	TRBJ1-6	TRBV20-1	.
CASRGPGGNSPLHF	TGTGCCAGCAGGGGACCAGGGGGAAATTCACCCCTCCACTTT	TRBD1	TRBJ1-6	TRBV25-1	.
CASDDGDSNQPQHF	TGTGCCAGCGATGACGGCGATAGCAATCAGCCCCAGCATTTT	.	TRBJ1-5	TRBV10-3	few
CAIRAGAGGANVLTF	TGTGCCATCAGGGCGGGGGCGGGGGGGGCCAACGTCCTGACTTTC	.	TRBJ2-6	TRBV10-3	.
CASSLAHSPGAGSPLHF	TGTGCCAGCAGCTTGGCCCATTCTCCCGGGGCGGGTTCACCCCTCCACTTT	.	TRBJ1-6	TRBV5-5	many
CAISDRTTNTEAFF	TGTGCCATCAGTGACAGAACCACGAACACTGAAGCTTTCTTT	.	TRBJ1-1	TRBV10-3	.
CASGLEETQYF	TGCGCCAGCGGACTAGAAGAGACCCAGTACTTC	TRBD2	TRBJ2-5	TRBV5-1	few
CVSSLPGQVYGYTF	TGTGTCAGCAGCCTGCCCGGACAGGTCTATGGCTACACCTTC	TRBD1	TRBJ1-2	TRBV3-1	.
CSVDDAGEKLFF	TGCAGCGTTGATGACGCCGGGGAAAAACTGTTTTTT	.	TRBJ1-4	TRBV29-1	.
CSASSSGSSYEQYF	TGCAGTGCTAGTTCTAGCGGGAGTAGTTACGAGCAGTACTTC	TRBD2	TRBJ2-7	TRBV20-1	many
CASSFRYGRSTGDTEAFF	TGTGCCAGCAGTTTTCGCTACGGCAGATCCACAGGGGACACTGAAGCTTTCTTT	TRBD1	TRBJ1-1	TRBV28	.
CASSESANTGTDQETQYF	TGCGCCAGCAGTGAGTCCGCGAACACCGGGACAGATCAAGAGACCCAGTACTTC	TRBD1	TRBJ2-5	TRBV10-2	.
CSARSGNTIYF	TGCAGTGCTAGGAGTGGAAACACCATATATTTT	.	TRBJ1-3	TRBV20-1	many
CASSQPDGYTF	TGTGCCAGCAGCCAACCCGATGGCTACACCTTC	.	TRBJ1-2	TRBV3-1	.
CAIGKPRSYNSPLHF	TGTGCCATCGGAAAACCTCGCTCTTATAATTCACCCCTCCACTTT	.	TRBJ1-6	TRBV10-3	.
CASRQAAHGAQYF	TGTGCCAGCCGACAGGCAGCTCACGGAGCCCAGTACTTC	.	TRBJ2-5	TRBV28	.
CASSIGPGGTGELFF	TGTGCCAGTAGTATTGGGCCGGGAGGGACCGGGGAGCTGTTTTTT	TRBD2	TRBJ2-2	TRBV19	many
CASRLSGEQYF	TGCGCCAGCAGATTGTCGGGCGAGCAGTACTTC	.	TRBJ2-7	TRBV5-1	.
CASATGDNQPQHF	TGTGCCTCCGCTACAGGGGACAATCAGCCCCAGCATTTT	TRBD1	TRBJ1-5	TRBV24-1	once
CASRVTGGRSYGYTF	TGTGCCAGTAGAGTAACGGGGGGGCGCAGCTATGGCTACACCTTC	.	TRBJ1-2	TRBV19	many
CASSSKRGQIGSPLHF	TGTGCCAGCAGCTCCAAACGGGGACAGATCGGTTCACCCCTCCACTTT	TRBD1	TRBJ1-6	TRBV7-9	.
CASQGYEQYF	TGTGCCAGTCAGGGCTACGAGCAGTACTTC	.	TRBJ2-7	TRBV2	many
CASSLLGGQPNTGELFF	TGTGCCAGCAGCCTTTTGGGGGGACAGCCGAACACCGGGGAGCTGTTTTTT	.	TRBJ2-2	TRBV14	few
CASSPRTGANEQYF	TGTGCCAGCAGCCCCCGGACAGGGGCTAACGAGCAGTACTTC	TRBD1	TRBJ2-7	TRBV9	.
CASSFEGAFGYTF	TGTGCCAGCAGCTTCGAGGGGGCTTTTGGCTACACCTTC	TRBD1	TRBJ1-2	TRBV5-4	.